Below, 16 T cell receptor beta chains from the same sample are listed, as sequenced in a study of T cells after yellow fever vaccination. In TCRdb, the 5' RACE reads were re-called with MiXCR into one record per CDR3 protein. The data contain over 85,000 distinct CDR3 sequences, under 9% of them singletons. Here the sequenced sample was CD8+ T cells not binding an NS4B(214-222) dextramer, sorted from PBMCs, taken less than 16 days after the first yellow fever vaccination. These receptor sequences come from a man aged 18 to 35 who received the YFV17D yellow fever vaccine.

This clonotype was detected ten times or more. The chain joins TRBV4-2 to TRBJ2-7, with D hard to call. The V end lost 0 bases, the J end lost 5 bases, and 17 bases lay between the germline ends. Germline loops: CDR1 LGHNA, CDR2 YNFKEQ. The CDR3 consists of 16 residues. This CDR3 is CASSQDPWGRNDEQYF. The CDR3 nucleotides are TGTGCCAGCAGCCAAGATCCATGGGGTAGGAACGACGAGCAGTACTTC.

This clonotype was seen a few times. This chain links TRBV18 with TRBJ2-7; D is perhaps TRBD1 (6 bases). The V end was cut by 3 bases, the J end by 5 bases, with 14 bases between. Germline CDR1 and CDR2: KGHSH and LQKENI. There are 14 residues in the CDR3. CDR3 sequence (DNA): TGTGCCAGCTCACCCGAACAGGGAAACCACGAGCAGTACTTC. This sequence encodes CASSPEQGNHEQYF.

The chain employs TRBV5-1 and TRBJ2-3, with a tentative D call TRBD1 (6 bases). V was shortened by 4 bases and J by 0 bases, with 12 bases between the two germline ends. The CDR3 loop spans 15 amino acids. Per the germline V gene, CDR1 is SGHRS and CDR2 is YFSETQ. The CDR3 spells CASSPRQASTDTQYF. Written as DNA, the CDR3 is TGCGCCAGCAGCCCCCGACAGGCTAGCACAGATACGCAGTATTTT.

V and J are TRBV11-2 and TRBJ2-3, with 12 positions matching TRBD1. V lost 7 bases, J lost 6 bases, and 8 bases stayed unmatched. Germline V gives CDR1 SGHAT, CDR2 FQNNGV. CDR3 length equals 15 residues. The CDR3 is CASTPGQGARDTQYF. The CDR3 nucleotides read TGTGCCAGCACTCCGGGACAGGGGGCGCGGGATACGCAGTATTTT.

This clonotype was counted only a few times. This sequence joins TRBV5-1 and TRBJ1-5, with 8 bases aligning to TRBD1. Germline loops: CDR1 SGHRS, CDR2 YFSETQ. J lost 3 bases, V lost 6 bases, and 5 bases had no gene match. The CDR3 runs 14 residues. Here the CDR3 reads CASKLTGDNQPQHF. The CDR3 nucleotides read TGCGCCAGCAAGCTGACAGGGGACAATCAGCCCCAGCATTTT.

In this sample, this clonotype turned up a few times. This rearrangement joins TRBV28 to TRBJ2-3, with D perhaps TRBD2 (6 bases). V dropped 4 bases and J dropped 0 bases, with 20 bases sitting between them. The germline CDR1 and CDR2 sequences are MDHEN and SYDVKM. The length of the CDR3 is 18 residues. The CDR3 spells CASSSLGGELTSTDTQYF. CDR3 nucleotides: TGTGCCAGCAGTTCGCTTGGCGGGGAACTAACTAGCACAGATACGCAGTATTTT.

This clonotype was seen more than once but under ten times. This chain uses TRBV7-8 with TRBJ2-7; a weak D match, TRBD2 (6 bases). Trimming cost V 4 bases and J 7 bases, with 11 bases left between them. This CDR3 is built from 12 residues. Germline V gene data show CDR1 as SGHVS and CDR2 as FQNEAQ. The CDR3 DNA reads TGTGCCAGCAGCTGGGGACTGCGGGAGCAGTACGTC. Amino acids: CASSWGLREQYV.

This clonotype was detected only a few times. The CDR3 here is CASSRTGVNTGELFF. The CDR3 DNA sequence: TGTGCCAGTAGTCGGACAGGGGTAAACACCGGGGAGCTGTTTTTT. The chain joins TRBV19 to TRBJ2-2; 9 bases align to TRBD1. V lost 5 bases and J lost 2; bases outside the gene matches: 3. Germline CDR1 reads LNHDA; CDR2 reads SQIVND (reference sequence). The length of the CDR3 is 15 residues.

The V gene is TRBV7-2, the J gene TRBJ2-1; 7 nucleotides line up with TRBD1. V lost 3 bases and J lost 3; bases outside the gene matches: 5. Germline CDR1 is SGHTA and CDR2 is FQGNSA. The CDR3 loop spans 15 amino acids. The CDR3 spells CASSFSGQSYNEQFF. CDR3 bases: TGTGCCAGCAGCTTTTCGGGACAGAGCTACAATGAGCAGTTCTTC.

This clonotype occurred many times. The rearrangement uses TRBV5-5 and TRBJ2-7; D might be TRBD1 or TRBD2, each matching 5 bases. CDR3 length: 14 amino acids. Germline CDR1 is SGHKS and CDR2 is YYEKEE (reference sequence). The germline V and J ends were trimmed by 3 bases and 2 bases, with 12 bases remaining between them. CDR3 amino acids: CASSSLGETYEQYF. In nucleotides, the CDR3 is TGTGCCAGCAGCTCCCTGGGGGAAACCTACGAGCAGTACTTC.

This clonotype was recorded a few times. V is TRBV6-2 or TRBV6-3 and J is TRBJ2-1; D gene unclear. V was shortened by 2 bases and J by 6 bases, with 5 bases between the two germline ends. CDR3 length: 12 amino acids. Germline V gives CDR1 MNHEY, CDR2 SVGEGT. CDR3: CASSYPLNEQFF. CDR3 DNA sequence: TGTGCCAGCAGTTACCCCCTCAATGAGCAGTTCTTC.

The chain has TRBV4-2 and TRBJ1-1; D ambiguous. The ends were cut back, 1 base at V and 2 bases at J, with 8 bases in the middle. This CDR3 is 14 amino acids long. The germline V gene encodes CDR1 LGHNA and CDR2 YNFKEQ. Here the CDR3 DNA reads TGTGCCAGCAGCCAAGGTCGTATCAACACTGAAGCTTTCTTT. This gives the protein CASSQGRINTEAFF.

This clonotype turned up a few times. The genes are TRBV6-1 and TRBJ2-3; perhaps TRBD1 as D (5 bases). Looked up from germline, CDR1 is MNHNS and CDR2 is SASEGT. The CDR3 consists of 14 residues. The V end lost 4 bases, the J end lost 1 base, and 9 bases lay between the germline ends. In DNA, the CDR3 is TGTGCCAGCAGTGGGTGGGGCGGCACAGATACGCAGTATTTT. It is translated as CASSGWGGTDTQYF.

This clonotype has more than one count but fewer than ten. The CDR3 protein is CASSQTSGVTYNEQFF. CDR3 DNA: TGCGCCAGCAGCCAAACTAGCGGGGTCACCTACAATGAGCAGTTCTTC. This chain uses TRBV4-1 with TRBJ2-1, with TRBD2 matching 10 bases. The V segment lost 2 bases and the J segment 2 bases; nucleotides outside the gene matches: 3. This CDR3 is built from 16 residues. CDR1 is MGHRA, CDR2 YSYEKL, per germline.

The rearrangement links TRBV7-9 to TRBJ2-7, with D hard to call. Germline V gene lookup returns CDR1 SEHNR and CDR2 FQNEAQ (reference sequence). V lost 5 bases, J lost 0 bases, and 8 bases lay in between. This CDR3 contains 13 residues. The CDR3 region has the DNA TGTGCCAGCAGCCCTACCAGCTCCTACGAGCAGTACTTC. It is translated as CASSPTSSYEQYF.

There are many counts of this clonotype. The genes are TRBV4-1 and TRBJ1-2, with 7 bases fitting TRBD1. Germline-derived CDR1 and CDR2 are MGHRA and YSYEKL. Trimming at V came to 0 bases and at J to 2 bases, leaving 3 bases not matched to a gene. The length of the CDR3 is 15 residues. Written as DNA, the CDR3 is TGCGCCAGCAGCCAAGATACAGGGGTGAACTATGGCTACACCTTC. As protein: CASSQDTGVNYGYTF.